This T cell receptor (beta chain) was recovered during a study of T cell responses to AZD1222 COVID-19 vaccine. Findings of the study overall: There were mostly white British donors and more females than males, and clonal diversity was possibly underestimated. Just six AZD1222 recipients were seropositive at baseline.

Data came from immunoSEQ multiplex PCR; TCRdb stores just in-frame clones and leaves some out. The sample includes some 110,000 clones, 80% to 90% of them seen just once. Regarding this clone: The antigen is not known.

The specimen comprised peripheral blood, sampled on day 0 of AZD1222 vaccination. The sequence came from an adult in good health.

The CDR3 coding sequence is TGTGCCAGCAGTGAAATGCAGACGGTGAACTATGGCTACACCTTC. It specifies CASSEMQTVNYGYTF. This chain connects TRBV6-1 to TRBJ1-2; D remains ambiguous. The CDR3 is 15 amino acids. V was trimmed by 2 bases and J by 2 bases, leaving 12 bases between them. Germline values: CDR1 MNHNS, CDR2 SASEGT.